The sequence of this T cell receptor (beta chain) was determined in a study of T cells in Graves' hyperthyroidism and ophthalmopathy. Using RNA transcripts as the source, TCR beta CDR3 regions were amplified. First-round RT-PCR of the TCR CDR3 relied on the HTBI primer set. TCRdb redid the calling of the multiplex PCR reads with MiXCR, one entry per CDR3 protein. The table has about 290,000 distinct CDR3 sequences, approximately 17% seen once. The trim removed 1 base at V and 6 bases at J, leaving 6 bases unmatched. This CDR3 spans 17 amino acids. This clonotype was observed many times. The material sequenced was blood. This clonotype originated in a man aged 25-45 years with Graves' hyperthyroidism. The rearrangement uses TRBV12-3 or TRBV12-4 and TRBJ2-1; 13 bases are shared with TRBD2. This chain's CDR3 is CASSLGLAGGVGNEQFF. The CDR3 nucleotides are TGTGCCAGCAGTTTAGGACTAGCGGGAGGAGTTGGCAATGAGCAGTTCTTC.